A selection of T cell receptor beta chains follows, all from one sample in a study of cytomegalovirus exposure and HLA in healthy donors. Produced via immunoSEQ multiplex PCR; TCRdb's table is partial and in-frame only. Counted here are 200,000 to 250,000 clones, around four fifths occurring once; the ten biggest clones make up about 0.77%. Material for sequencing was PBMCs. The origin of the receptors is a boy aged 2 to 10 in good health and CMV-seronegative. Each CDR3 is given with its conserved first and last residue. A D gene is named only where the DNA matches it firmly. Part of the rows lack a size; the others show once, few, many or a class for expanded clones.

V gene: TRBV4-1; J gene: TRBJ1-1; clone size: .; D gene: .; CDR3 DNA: TGCGCCAGCAGCCAAGGTCCAGGGCAGGACACTGAAGCTTTCTTT; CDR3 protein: CASSQGPGQDTEAFF
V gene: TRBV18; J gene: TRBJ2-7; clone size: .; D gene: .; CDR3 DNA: TGTGCCAGCTCACCGATGCGGAAAATCTCCTACGAGCAGTACTTC; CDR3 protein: CASSPMRKISYEQYF
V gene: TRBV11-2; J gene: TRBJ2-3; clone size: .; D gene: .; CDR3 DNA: TGTGCCAGCAGCTTAAGGCGCAGGGGTGACACAGATACGCAGTATTTT; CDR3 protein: CASSLRRRGDTDTQYF
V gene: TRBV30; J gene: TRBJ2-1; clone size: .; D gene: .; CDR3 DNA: TGTGCCTGGAGTATCCGACGGGACAATGAGCAGTTCTTC; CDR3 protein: CAWSIRRDNEQFF
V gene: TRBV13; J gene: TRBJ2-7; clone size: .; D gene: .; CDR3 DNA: TGTGCCAGCAGCCCCGGAAGCCCAGCGGTAAATACCTACGAGCAGTACTTC; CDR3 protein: CASSPGSPAVNTYEQYF
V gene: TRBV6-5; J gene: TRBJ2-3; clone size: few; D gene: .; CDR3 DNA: TGTGCCAGCAGTTACTCACTAGCAGGAGCAGATACGCAGTATTTT; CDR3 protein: CASSYSLAGADTQYF
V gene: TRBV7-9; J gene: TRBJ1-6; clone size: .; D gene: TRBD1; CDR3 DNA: TGTGCCAGCAGCTTAAGCCGGGACAGGGTTGGAGCTAATTCACCCCTCCACTTT; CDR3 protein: CASSLSRDRVGANSPLHF
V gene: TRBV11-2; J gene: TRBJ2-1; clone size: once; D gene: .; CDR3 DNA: TGTGCCAGCAGCTTGGGGCATTTTGGGTCCAATGAGCAGTTCTTC; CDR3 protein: CASSLGHFGSNEQFF
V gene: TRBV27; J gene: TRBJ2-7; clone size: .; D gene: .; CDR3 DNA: TGTGCCAGCAGACCCGGGACACCGAGCCACGAGCAGTACTTC; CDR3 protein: CASRPGTPSHEQYF
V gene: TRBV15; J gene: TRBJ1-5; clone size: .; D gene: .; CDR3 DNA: TGTGCCACCAGCAGAGATAAAGGGGTCAATCAGCCCCAGCATTTT; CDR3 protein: CATSRDKGVNQPQHF
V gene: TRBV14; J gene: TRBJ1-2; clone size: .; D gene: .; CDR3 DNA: TGTGCCAGCAGCCAGGGGGGGGGCTACACCTTC; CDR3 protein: CASSQGGGYTF
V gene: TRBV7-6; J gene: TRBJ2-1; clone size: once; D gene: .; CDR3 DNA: TGTGCCAGCAGCGTATACAATGAGCAGTTCTTC; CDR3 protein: CASSVYNEQFF
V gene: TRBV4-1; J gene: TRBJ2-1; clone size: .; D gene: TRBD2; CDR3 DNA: TGCGCCAGCAGCCAAGATTTTGGCGGGGGGGGTGTGCAGTTCTTC; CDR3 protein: CASSQDFGGGGVQFF
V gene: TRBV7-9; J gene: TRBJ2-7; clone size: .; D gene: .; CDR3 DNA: TGTGCCAGCAGCCCTCCTGAGGGTCTGGCCTACGAGCAGTACTTC; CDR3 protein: CASSPPEGLAYEQYF
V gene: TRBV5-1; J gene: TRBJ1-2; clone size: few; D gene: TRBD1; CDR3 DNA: TGCGCCAGCAGCTTGGAACCCGGGACAGGGAATTATGGCTACACCTTC; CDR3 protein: CASSLEPGTGNYGYTF
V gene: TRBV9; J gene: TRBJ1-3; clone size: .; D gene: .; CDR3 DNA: TGTGCCAGCAGCGTTGACACCCCTGGAAACACCATATATTTT; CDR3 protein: CASSVDTPGNTIYF
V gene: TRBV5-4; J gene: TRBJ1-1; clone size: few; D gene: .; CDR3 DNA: TGTGCCAGCAGCTTGAGAGACACTGAAGCTTTCTTT; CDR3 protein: CASSLRDTEAFF
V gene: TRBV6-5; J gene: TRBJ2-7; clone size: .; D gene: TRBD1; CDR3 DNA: TGTGCCAGCAGTCGGGACAGGGTCTCCTACGAGCAGTACTTC; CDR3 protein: CASSRDRVSYEQYF
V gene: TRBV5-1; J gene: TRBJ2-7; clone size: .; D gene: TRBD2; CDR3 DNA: TGCGCCAGCAGCTACGACTTAGCGGGAGGCCTAGGGGGGCAGTACTTC; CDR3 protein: CASSYDLAGGLGGQYF
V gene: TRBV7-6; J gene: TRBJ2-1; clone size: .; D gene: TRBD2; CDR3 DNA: TGTGCCAGCAGCCTTAGCGGGGGGTGGAATGAGCAGTTCTTC; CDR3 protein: CASSLSGGWNEQFF
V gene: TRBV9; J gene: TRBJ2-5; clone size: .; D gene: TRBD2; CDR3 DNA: TGTGCCAGCAGCGTAGCTACGGGGACTAGCGGATTCCAAGAGACCCAGTACTTC; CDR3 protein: CASSVATGTSGFQETQYF
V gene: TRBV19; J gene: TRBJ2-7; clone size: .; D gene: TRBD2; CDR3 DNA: TGTGCCAGTATGTCCGCTGGGGGGAGGGCCTACGAGCAGTACTTC; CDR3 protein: CASMSAGGRAYEQYF